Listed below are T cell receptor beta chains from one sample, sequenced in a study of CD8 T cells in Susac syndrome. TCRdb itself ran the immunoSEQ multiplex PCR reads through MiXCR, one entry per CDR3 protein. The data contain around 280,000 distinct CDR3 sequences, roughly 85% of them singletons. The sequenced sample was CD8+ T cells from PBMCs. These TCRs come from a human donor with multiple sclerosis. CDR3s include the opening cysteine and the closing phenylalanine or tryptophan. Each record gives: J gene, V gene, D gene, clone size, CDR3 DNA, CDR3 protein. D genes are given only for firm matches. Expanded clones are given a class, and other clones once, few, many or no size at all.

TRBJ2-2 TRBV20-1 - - TGCAGTGCTAGAGAAGGGCTGCCGGGTAACACCGGGGAGCTGTTTTTT CSAREGLPGNTGELFF
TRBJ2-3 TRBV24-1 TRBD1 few TGTGCCACCAGTGATGTTGGACAGGGCGGCACAGATACGCAGTATTTT CATSDVGQGGTDTQYF
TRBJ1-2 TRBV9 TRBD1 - TGTGCCAGCAGCGTAGGGGTGAAGAGGGGGCAGGATGGCTACACCTTC CASSVGVKRGQDGYTF
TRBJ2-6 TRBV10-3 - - TGTGCCATCAGTACGAAAGGAGGGGCTGGGGCCAACGTCCTGACTTTC CAISTKGGAGANVLTF
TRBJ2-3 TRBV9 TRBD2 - TGTGCCAGCAGCAAACGACTAGCGGGAGGGAACACAGATACGCAGTATTTT CASSKRLAGGNTDTQYF
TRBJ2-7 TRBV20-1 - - TGCAGTGCTAGTACTGGGGCCCCCTACGAGCAGTACTTC CSASTGAPYEQYF
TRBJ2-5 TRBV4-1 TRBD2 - TGCGCCAGCAGCCAAGTCCCCCTCGCGGGAGGGTCGGCCCAGTACTTC CASSQVPLAGGSAQYF
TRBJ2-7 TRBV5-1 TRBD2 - TGCGCCAGCAATGAGTTAGCGGGACAACTTAACGAGCAGTACTTC CASNELAGQLNEQYF
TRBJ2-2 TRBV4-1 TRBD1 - TGCGCCACCGCGGGACAGGGGGGCACCGGGGAGCTGTTTTTT CATAGQGGTGELFF
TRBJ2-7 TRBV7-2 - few TGTGCCAGCAGCTTAAAAGATGTACAAAGCGGATCCTACGAGCAGTACTTC CASSLKDVQSGSYEQYF
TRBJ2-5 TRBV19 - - TGTGCCAGTAGTAACCAGGGACAAGAGACCCAGTACTTC CASSNQGQETQYF
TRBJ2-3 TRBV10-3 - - TGTGCCATCAGTGAGCCCCGGAGCCCAGATACGCAGTATTTT CAISEPRSPDTQYF
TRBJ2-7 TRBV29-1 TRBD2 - TGCAGCGTGGATAACTTAGGACTAGCGGGAAGGGCCGAGCAGTACTTC CSVDNLGLAGRAEQYF
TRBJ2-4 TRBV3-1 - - TGTGCCAGCAGCCAACGGTCTTCGGGGGCCAAAAACATTCAGTACTTC CASSQRSSGAKNIQYF
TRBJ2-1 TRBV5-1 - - TGCGCCAGCATAAGAAGGGTATTTACCTACAATGAGCAGTTCTTC CASIRRVFTYNEQFF
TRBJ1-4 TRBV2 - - TGTGCCAGCAAATCGGGGAGAGAAAAACTGTTTTTT CASKSGREKLFF
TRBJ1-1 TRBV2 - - TGTGCCAGCCTTGGGCGCGAGGAAGCTTTCTTT CASLGREEAFF
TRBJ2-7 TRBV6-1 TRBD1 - TGTGCCAGCACGGGACAGGGGTCTTTGGGGACCTACGAGCAGTACTTC CASTGQGSLGTYEQYF
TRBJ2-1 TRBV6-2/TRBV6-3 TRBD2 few TGTGCCAGCAGTTATAGCGGGAGCCTTTACAATGAGCAGTTCTTC CASSYSGSLYNEQFF
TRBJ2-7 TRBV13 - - TGTGCCAGCAGACCTAGCAGCTCCTACGAGCAGTACTTC CASRPSSSYEQYF
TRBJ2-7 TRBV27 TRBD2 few TGTGCCAGCAGCATGACTAGCGGGGTCTCCGAGCAGTACTTC CASSMTSGVSEQYF
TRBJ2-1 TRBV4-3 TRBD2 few TGCGCCAGCACTGGGGTAGCGGGACTCGGTGAGCAGTTCTTC CASTGVAGLGEQFF
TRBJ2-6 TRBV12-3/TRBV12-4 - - TGTGCCAGCAGTTTCACAGGATTCTCTGGGGCCAACGTCCTGACTTTC CASSFTGFSGANVLTF
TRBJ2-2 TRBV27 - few TGTGCCAGCAGTTTCGGCACCGGGGAGCTGTTTTTT CASSFGTGELFF
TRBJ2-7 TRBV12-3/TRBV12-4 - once TGTGCCAGCAGTTTAAGGGACAGTGGTTTAGCGGGCTACGAGCAGTACTTC CASSLRDSGLAGYEQYF
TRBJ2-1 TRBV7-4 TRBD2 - TGTGCCAGCAGCCGCCCGACTAGCCCCCCTTTTCACAATGAGCAGTTCTTC CASSRPTSPPFHNEQFF
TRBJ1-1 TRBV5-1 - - TGCGCCAGCAGCTTGGCGGGGCCCAGGGGAGGGTACACTGAAGCTTTCTTT CASSLAGPRGGYTEAFF
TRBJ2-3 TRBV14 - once TGTGCCAGCAGCCCCTCACACCGCACAGATACGCAGTATTTT CASSPSHRTDTQYF
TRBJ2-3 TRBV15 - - TGTGCCACCAGCAGAGCCTCAGGTTCAGATACGCAGTATTTT CATSRASGSDTQYF
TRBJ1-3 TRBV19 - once TGTGCCAGTAGTATAGGGGGAAGTCGAAACACCATATATTTT CASSIGGSRNTIYF
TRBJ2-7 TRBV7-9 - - TGTGCCAGCAGCTTAGCACAGGGTGTGGGTTCCTACGAGCAGTACTTC CASSLAQGVGSYEQYF
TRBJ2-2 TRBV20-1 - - TGCAGTGCTAAGGACATTTACACCGGGGAGCTGTTTTTT CSAKDIYTGELFF
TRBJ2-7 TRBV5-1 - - TGCGCCAGCAGCCTACGACTAGGGAGGACCCTCTACGAGCAGTACTTC CASSLRLGRTLYEQYF
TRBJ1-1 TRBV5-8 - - TGTGCCAGCAGCATCGGACGTATCACTAACACTGAAGCTTTCTTT CASSIGRITNTEAFF
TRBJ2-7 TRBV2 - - TGTGCCAGCAGGTCATTACTCGGGGGCCCCGACGAGCAGTACTTC CASRSLLGGPDEQYF
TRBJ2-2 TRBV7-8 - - TGTGCCAGCAGCTCACGCCCGGGGGGCTCCGGGGAGCTGTTTTTT CASSSRPGGSGELFF
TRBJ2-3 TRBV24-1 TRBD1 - TGTGCCACCAGTGAGACAGGGGCAACAGATACGCAGTATTTT CATSETGATDTQYF
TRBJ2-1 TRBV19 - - TGTGCCAGTCGCCCAAGGTTGGGGGAGGAACGGGATGAGCAGTTCTTC CASRPRLGEERDEQFF
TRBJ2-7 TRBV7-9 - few TGTGCCAGCAGCATGAGGACAGCCTACGAGCAGTACTTC CASSMRTAYEQYF
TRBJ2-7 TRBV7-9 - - TGTGCCAGCAGCTCCAGACGGGACCCCTCCTACGAGCAGTACTTC CASSSRRDPSYEQYF
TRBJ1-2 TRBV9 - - TGTGCCAGCAGCGCACTAGGGGGGTACTATGGCTACACCTTC CASSALGGYYGYTF
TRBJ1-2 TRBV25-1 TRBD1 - TGTGCCAGCAGTGACGGGACAGGGGTACGGTATGGCTACACCTTC CASSDGTGVRYGYTF
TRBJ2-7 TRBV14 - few TGTGCCAGCAGCCAAGCAGGTTTTAGCGAGCAGTACTTC CASSQAGFSEQYF
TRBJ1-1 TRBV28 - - TGTGCCAGCTATCTTAGGAGGGCCGGACGTGAAGCTTTCTTT CASYLRRAGREAFF
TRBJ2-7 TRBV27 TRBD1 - TGTGCCAGCAGTCTAAGCCCGGACAGGGGCGACGAGCAGTACTTC CASSLSPDRGDEQYF
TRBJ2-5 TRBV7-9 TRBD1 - TGTGCCAGCAGCCGCATTTTTCGGACAGGGCCAGAGACCCAGTACTTC CASSRIFRTGPETQYF
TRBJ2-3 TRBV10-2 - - TGCGCCAGCAGTGCGGTGTCTGCTAGCACAGATACGCAGTATTTT CASSAVSASTDTQYF
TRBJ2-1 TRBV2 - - TGTGCCAGCAGTGCCCCGGGGACTGGGCACAATGAGCAGTTCTTC CASSAPGTGHNEQFF
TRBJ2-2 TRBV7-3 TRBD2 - TGTGCCAGCAGTATTAGCGGGAGGCTGGACACCGGGGAGCTGTTTTTT CASSISGRLDTGELFF
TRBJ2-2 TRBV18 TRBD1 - TGTGCCAGCTCACCACTAGGGACAGTAAACACCGGGGAGCTGTTTTTT CASSPLGTVNTGELFF